Listed here are 30 T cell receptor beta chains from one sample, sequenced in a study of blood T cell repertoires in COVID-19. Profiled with immunoSEQ multiplex PCR; TCRdb holds only in-frame clones, not every one. The table shows 200,000 to 250,000 clones, with 70% to 90% occurring only once. Material for sequencing was PBMCs or T cells enriched from blood (not recorded which). The origin of the receptors is a woman between 45 and 60 years old with acute COVID-19.

This chain joins TRBV14 and TRBJ2-3; TRBD2 agrees at 8 bases. The trim removed 6 bases at V and 0 bases at J, leaving 11 bases unmatched. The CDR3 is made up of 17 amino acids. CDR1 SGHDN and CDR2 FVKESK come from the germline V gene. The CDR3 reads CASSLRLAGPSTDTQYF. Here the CDR3 DNA reads TGTGCCAGCAGTCTACGGTTAGCGGGGCCGAGCACAGATACGCAGTATTTT.

The V gene is TRBV19, the J gene TRBJ1-5; D is perhaps TRBD1 (6 bases). There are 17 residues in the CDR3. In germline, CDR1 is LNHDA, CDR2 SQIVND (reference sequence). V lost 6 bases and J lost 5, with 23 bases in between. The CDR3 is CASRLNPGGQYYQPQHF. For the CDR3, the DNA is TGTGCCAGTAGACTTAATCCCGGAGGACAGTATTATCAGCCCCAGCATTTT.

This clone was detected once. CDR3: CASGVQGTQPQHF. CDR3 DNA sequence: TGTGCCAGCGGGGTACAGGGGACTCAGCCCCAGCATTTT. The V call is TRBV12-3 or TRBV12-4, the J call TRBJ1-5, with 7 positions matching TRBD1. The CDR3 sequence is 13 residues long. The trim removed 8 bases at V and 6 bases at J, leaving 7 bases unmatched.

The chain has TRBV28 and TRBJ2-5; D is uncertain. The V gene lost 1 base and the J gene lost 1 base, with 7 bases spanning the gap. Germline CDR1 MDHEN, CDR2 SYDVKM. The CDR3 is 14 residues long. This CDR3 reads CASSLFRSQETQYF. CDR3 bases: TGTGCCAGCAGTTTATTCAGATCCCAAGAGACCCAGTACTTC.

This clone is a singleton in its sample. This chain uses TRBV21-1 with TRBJ2-3; TRBD2 is the table's D call, not checked against the DNA. TRBV21-1 is annotated as a pseudogene. The CDR3 length is 14 residues. As DNA, the CDR3 is TGTGCCAGCAGCCGACTAGCGGGGGAAGATACGCAGTATTTT. It codes for CASSRLAGEDTQYF.

V is TRBV7-2 and J is TRBJ1-3, with 10 bases matching TRBD1. Germline V gives CDR1 SGHTA, CDR2 FQGNSA. There are 15 residues in the CDR3. Losses at the gene ends were 3 bases for V and 4 bases for J; bases not matched to a gene: 3. CDR3 nucleotide sequence: TGTGCCAGCAGCTTTGACAGGGGGCAAGGAAACACCATATATTTT. Protein product: CASSFDRGQGNTIYF.

The chain carries TRBV6-2 or TRBV6-3 and TRBJ1-2; 9 positions agree with TRBD1. CDR3 length: 16 amino acids. Looked up from germline, CDR1 is MNHEY and CDR2 is SVGEGT. V lost 3 bases, J lost 6 bases, and 11 bases stayed unmatched. CDR3 region: CASSYGTGKDLDGYTF. CDR3 in DNA: TGTGCCAGCAGTTATGGGACAGGGAAGGATCTCGATGGCTACACCTTC.

V gene TRBV10-3 combines with J gene TRBJ1-2; 8 bases are a match to TRBD1. The ends lost 7 bases at V and 3 bases at J; junction bases unmatched: 7. The CDR3 has 14 residues. CDR1 is ENHRY, CDR2 SYGVKD, per germline. The CDR3 reads CAINQQGDYYGYTF. The CDR3 DNA reads TGTGCCATCAATCAACAGGGGGATTACTATGGCTACACCTTC.

The chain couples TRBV5-4 to TRBJ1-6; 7 nucleotides line up with TRBD1. V dropped 0 bases and J dropped 7; count of bases not matched to a gene: 4. CDR1 and CDR2 from the germline V gene are SGHNT and YYREEE (reference sequence). The CDR3 extends over 15 amino acids. The CDR3 loop reads CASSLAQGRNSPLHF. In DNA, the CDR3 is TGTGCCAGCAGCTTGGCACAGGGGCGGAATTCACCCCTCCACTTT.

The chain combines TRBV30 with TRBJ1-1; D is possibly TRBD1 (5 bases). Deletions cut 2 bases from V and 3 bases from J, with 7 bases between. The CDR3 consists of 12 residues. Germline CDR1 and CDR2: GTSNPN and SVGIG (reference sequence). In DNA, the CDR3 is TGTGCCTGGAGTCGACAGTACACTGAAGCTTTCTTT. Amino acid sequence: CAWSRQYTEAFF. The full variable domain, its missing parts supplied by reference TRBV30 and TRBJ1-1, is SQTIHQWPATLVQPVGSPLSLECTVEGTSNPNLYWYRQAAGRGLQLLFYSVGIGQISSEVPQNLSASRPQDRQFILSSKKLLLSDSGFYLCAWSRQYTEAFFGQGTRLTVV.

The chain links TRBV10-3 to TRBJ2-3; 10 nucleotides match TRBD1. Germline CDR1 is ENHRY and CDR2 is SYGVKD. There are 13 residues in the CDR3. The V and J ends lost 11 bases and 1 base, in that order; junction bases with no gene match: 3. This CDR3 is CAVDRGGTDTQYF. Written as DNA, the CDR3 is TGTGCCGTGGACAGGGGGGGCACAGATACGCAGTATTTT.

CDR3 protein: CAISELLAPGTDTQYF. The CDR3 DNA is TGTGCCATCAGTGAGCTACTAGCTCCCGGCACAGATACGCAGTATTTT. V and J are TRBV10-3 and TRBJ2-3; D perhaps matches TRBD2 (6 bases). CDR3 length: 16 amino acids. The germline gives CDR1 ENHRY, CDR2 SYGVKD. V lost 2 bases and J lost 1, with 13 bases in between.

In its sample, this clone was seen a few times. The rearrangement joins TRBV7-2 to TRBJ1-1, with TRBD1 identical over 9 bases. CDR3 length equals 14 residues. CDR1 and CDR2 from the germline V gene are SGHTA and FQGNSA. V lost 3 bases, J lost 6 bases, and 5 bases stayed unmatched. The CDR3 reads CASSLTGGSAEAFF. For the CDR3, the DNA is TGTGCCAGCAGCTTGACAGGGGGGAGTGCTGAAGCTTTCTTT.

V gene TRBV30 combines with J gene TRBJ2-7, with a weak D call TRBD1 (6 bases). Germline-derived CDR1 and CDR2 are GTSNPN and SVGIG (reference sequence). This CDR3 has 14 residues. V dropped 0 bases and J dropped 2 bases, with 11 bases sitting between them. Here the CDR3 reads CAWSVKGQTYEQYF. The CDR3 bases are TGTGCCTGGAGTGTTAAAGGACAGACCTACGAGCAGTACTTC.

The chain combines TRBV4-3 with TRBJ1-3; possible D gene TRBD1, 5 bases. The CDR3 sequence is 15 residues long. CDR1 is LGHNA and CDR2 is YSLEER in the germline V gene. V was trimmed by 1 base and J by 4 bases, leaving 11 bases between them. CDR3 region: CASSQVGAGGNTIYF. CDR3 nucleotide sequence: TGCGCCAGCAGCCAAGTAGGGGCAGGGGGAAACACCATATATTTT.

J is TRBJ1-3 and V is TRBV30, with D maybe TRBD1 (6 bases). There are 15 residues in the CDR3. Per the germline V gene, CDR1 is GTSNPN and CDR2 is SVGIG (reference sequence). The ends were cut back, 4 bases at V and 2 bases at J, with 15 bases in the middle. The CDR3 DNA reads as TGTGCCTGGATTTTTCAGGGGTGGACTGGAAACACCATATATTTT. Encoded protein: CAWIFQGWTGNTIYF. The full variable domain, completed using reference TRBV30 and TRBJ1-3, is SQTIHQWPATLVQPVGSPLSLECTVEGTSNPNLYWYRQAAGRGLQLLFYSVGIGQISSEVPQNLSASRPQDRQFILSSKKLLLSDSGFYLCAWIFQGWTGNTIYFGEGSWLTVV.

Points on this clone: The sample carries other DNA sequences with the same CDR3. The chain links TRBV19 to TRBJ1-1; no clear D. The CDR3 is made up of 13 amino acids. Germline lookup yields CDR1 LNHDA and CDR2 SQIVND (reference sequence). Between the trimmed V and J ends, which lost 2 bases and 2 bases, there was a span of 6 bases. CDR3 DNA: TGTGCCAGTAGTATATCCGTCAACACTGAAGCTTTCTTT. Protein: CASSISVNTEAFF.

CDR3 nucleotide sequence: TGTGCCAGCAGTTTAAACAGGGCGTGGGACGAGCAGTACTTC. Translated, it gives CASSLNRAWDEQYF. The chain couples TRBV27 to TRBJ2-7; D may be TRBD1 (6 bases). Trimming removed 2 bases at V and 5 bases at J, with 13 bases between. The CDR3 has 14 residues. Germline V CDR1 and CDR2: MNHEY, SMNVEV (reference sequence).

The chain combines TRBV5-1 with TRBJ2-1; no clear D gene. The CDR3 has 14 amino acids. Trimming removed 0 bases from V and 4 bases from J, with 8 bases in between. Germline V gene data show CDR1 as SGHRS and CDR2 as YFSETQ. The CDR3 DNA is TGCGCCAGCAGCTTGGGTGCGGCATACAATGAGCAGTTCTTC. It translates to CASSLGAAYNEQFF.

The chain links TRBV11-2 to TRBJ2-7; D perhaps matches TRBD2 (5 bases). Germline CDR1 reads SGHAT; CDR2 reads FQNNGV. This CDR3 is 14 amino acids long. Trimming left V 2 bases short and J 0 bases short, with 8 bases between. The CDR3 here is CASSLWETSYEQYF. Here the CDR3 DNA reads TGTGCCAGCAGCTTATGGGAGACCTCCTACGAGCAGTACTTC.

The rearrangement uses TRBV7-3 and TRBJ1-2, with D unresolved. There are 13 residues in the CDR3. The V end was cut by 1 base, the J end by 2 bases, with 5 bases between. Germline V gives CDR1 SGHTA, CDR2 FQGTGA. The CDR3 sequence is CASSLRENYGYTF. The DNA of the CDR3 is TGTGCCAGCAGCTTAAGGGAGAACTATGGCTACACCTTC.

This chain links TRBV7-9 with TRBJ1-5; no clear D. V lost 1 base and J 9 bases, leaving 19 bases between the germline ends. This CDR3 is 16 amino acids long. Germline V gene lookup returns CDR1 SEHNR and CDR2 FQNEAQ (reference sequence). DNA of the CDR3: TGTGCCAGCAGCTTAGGTTCGGGGTCAGTAACTACGCCCCAGCATTTT. This translates into CASSLGSGSVTTPQHF.

This rearrangement joins TRBV6-2 or TRBV6-3 to TRBJ2-1; 8 bases line up with TRBD1. The CDR3 has 18 amino acids. V lost 0 bases and J lost 4; bases outside the gene matches: 11. Per the germline V gene, CDR1 is MNHEY and CDR2 is SVGEGT. CDR3 in DNA: TGTGCCAGCAGTTACTCTACTTCGCGGGACAGGCTATACAATGAGCAGTTCTTC. Translated: CASSYSTSRDRLYNEQFF.

The V gene is TRBV7-9, the J gene TRBJ1-2; TRBD1 matches at 9 bases. V shed 6 bases and J 4 bases; nucleotides not matched to a gene: 9. Germline CDR1 SEHNR, CDR2 FQNEAQ (reference sequence). CDR3 size: 15 residues. The CDR3 DNA follows: TGTGCCAGCAGTACCGGGACAGGGAGCTTCTATGGCTACACCTTC. Amino acids: CASSTGTGSFYGYTF.

This chain connects TRBV11-2 to TRBJ1-1; D unresolved. This CDR3 comprises 14 residues. V was pared by 1 base and J by 1 base, with 7 bases between. CDR1 is SGHAT, CDR2 FQNNGV, per germline. The CDR3 protein is CASSLVYWNTEAFF. The CDR3 bases are TGTGCCAGCAGCTTAGTTTACTGGAACACTGAAGCTTTCTTT.

The chain links TRBV28 to TRBJ1-3; TRBD1 aligns across 7 bases. The CDR3 extends over 13 amino acids. In germline, CDR1 is MDHEN, CDR2 SYDVKM. J was trimmed by 2 bases and V by 6 bases; bases with no gene match: 1. Written as DNA, the CDR3 is TGTGCCAGCAGACAGGGGACTGGAAACACCATATATTTT. It is translated as CASRQGTGNTIYF. The variable domain in full, completed from reference TRBV28 and TRBJ1-3, reads DVKVTQSSRYLVKRTGEKVFLECVQDMDHENMFWYRQDPGLGLRLIYFSYDVKMKEKGDIPEGYSVSREKKERFSLILESASTNQTSMYLCASRQGTGNTIYFGEGSWLTVV.

The V call is TRBV3-1 (or the pseudogene TRBV3-2), the J call TRBJ2-1; no clear D. Germline CDR1 LGHDT, CDR2 YNNKEL (reference sequence). V lost 4 bases to trimming and J lost 4 bases, with 14 bases between them. CDR3 size: 15 residues. The CDR3 sequence is CASSPATWVYNEQFF. CDR3 coding DNA: TGTGCCAGCAGCCCAGCGACCTGGGTTTACAATGAGCAGTTCTTC.

This chain connects TRBV19 to TRBJ2-1; maybe TRBD2 (6 bases). The CDR3 is 15 residues long. The germline V and J ends were trimmed by 4 bases and 5 bases, with 15 bases remaining between them. The germline V gene has CDR1 LNHDA and CDR2 SQIVND (reference sequence). CDR3 residues: CASSTNLPGDNEQFF. The CDR3 DNA sequence: TGTGCCAGTAGTACTAACCTTCCGGGGGACAATGAGCAGTTCTTC.

This clone came up once. The chain joins TRBV6-5 to TRBJ2-7, with TRBD1 matching 11 bases. The CDR3 has 15 residues. Germline V gene sequence: CDR1 MNHEY, CDR2 SVGAGI. With V trimmed by 6 bases and J by 3 bases, 7 bases remained unmatched. DNA of the CDR3: TGTGCCAGCAGCTTTGGACAGGGGGCCGGCTACGAGCAGTACTTC. Encoded protein: CASSFGQGAGYEQYF.

With respect to this clone: Sequence at one end of the junction differs from germline and may be a read error. The chain uses TRBV3-1 (or the pseudogene TRBV3-2) and TRBJ1-1; maybe TRBD1 (6 bases). The CDR3 runs 14 residues. The germline V gene has CDR1 LGHDT and CDR2 YNNKEL (reference sequence). The CDR3 loop is CASSPTGRGFETFF. CDR3 coding DNA: TGTGCCAGCAGCCCGACCGGCAGGGGATTTGAAACTTTCTTT.